Listed below are T cell receptor beta chains from one sample, sequenced in a study of blood T cell repertoires in COVID-19. Some clones are missing from TCRdb's copy, which holds only in-frame ones; the method was immunoSEQ multiplex PCR. The sample has tens of thousands of clones, about nine tenths seen once. Sequencing input: peripheral blood. Receptor source: an elderly woman with active or convalescent COVID-19. Both conserved end residues are part of each CDR3. A D gene is named only where the DNA matches it firmly. Expanded clones get a size class; other rows say once, few or many, or leave the size out.

cdr3_aa,cdr3_nt,clone_size,d_call,v_call,j_call
CASSLQGAREGYTF,TGCGCCAGCAGCTTGCAGGGGGCGCGAGAAGGCTACACCTTC,.,TRBD1,TRBV5-1,TRBJ1-2
CASSVRGAGNEQFF,TGTGCCAGCAGCGTCCGGGGGGCGGGGAATGAGCAGTTCTTC,once,.,TRBV9,TRBJ2-1
CASSLWGSQETQYF,TGTGCCAGCAGCTTGTGGGGCTCCCAAGAGACCCAGTACTTC,.,.,TRBV5-4,TRBJ2-5
CASSQEWGRGSEQYF,TGCGCCAGCAGCCAAGAATGGGGACGGGGGAGCGAGCAGTACTTC,.,.,TRBV4-1,TRBJ2-7
CASSAKLAPLYNEQFF,TGTGCCAGCAGCGCCAAACTAGCCCCCCTCTACAATGAGCAGTTCTTC,.,.,TRBV7-8,TRBJ2-1
CASSPRSGGARETQYF,TGTGCCAGCAGCCCGCGTAGCGGGGGGGCTCGAGAGACCCAGTACTTC,.,TRBD2,TRBV4-2,TRBJ2-5
CASSYSRDRGQETQYF,TGTGCCAGCAGTTACTCGAGAGACAGGGGACAAGAGACCCAGTACTTC,.,TRBD1,TRBV6-5,TRBJ2-5
CASSLQGHTYEQYF,TGTGCCAGCAGCCTACAGGGGCATACCTACGAGCAGTACTTC,.,TRBD1,TRBV27,TRBJ2-7
CAWSVGVGYEAFF,TGTGCCTGGAGTGTAGGGGTAGGATATGAAGCTTTCTTT,.,.,TRBV30,TRBJ1-1
CASSPRSTNEKLFF,TGTGCCAGCAGTCCCCGCAGTACTAATGAAAAACTGTTTTTT,.,.,TRBV6-5,TRBJ1-4
CASTITDRLYEQYF,TGTGCCAGCACCATTACAGACAGGCTCTACGAGCAGTACTTC,.,.,TRBV28,TRBJ2-7
CASSEGLLAETQYF,TGTGCCAGCAGTGAGGGACTCCTCGCAGAGACCCAGTACTTC,.,.,TRBV28,TRBJ2-5
CASRLAGGSSYEQYF,TGTGCCAGCAGACTAGCGGGGGGGAGCTCCTACGAGCAGTACTTC,.,TRBD2,TRBV27,TRBJ2-7
CASSLFGGETQYF,TGTGCCAGCAGTTTATTTGGGGGCGAGACCCAGTACTTC,.,.,TRBV28,TRBJ2-5
CASSLSPGTSTYNEQFF,TGTGCCAGCAGCTTATCCCCCGGGACTTCCACCTACAATGAGCAGTTCTTC,.,.,TRBV3-1/TRBV3-2,TRBJ2-1
CASSFSTVRSYNEQFF,TGTGCCAGCAGCTTTTCGACAGTCCGCTCCTACAATGAGCAGTTCTTC,once,.,TRBV11-2,TRBJ2-1
CASSRQGAKNIQYF,TGTGCCAGCTCTCGACAGGGAGCCAAAAACATTCAGTACTTC,.,TRBD1,TRBV25-1,TRBJ2-4
CASNLAGENTEAFF,TGTGCCAGCAATCTTGCAGGGGAGAACACTGAAGCTTTCTTT,.,.,TRBV28,TRBJ1-1
CASSPTGVSHEQYF,TGCGCCAGCAGCCCGACAGGGGTTTCCCACGAGCAGTACTTC,.,TRBD1,TRBV5-1,TRBJ2-7
CASSSTSGASSYEQYF,TGCGCCAGCAGCTCGACTAGCGGGGCGAGCTCCTACGAGCAGTACTTC,.,TRBD2,TRBV5-1,TRBJ2-7
CASSPRLANADTQYF,TGTGCCAGCAGCCCTAGACTAGCGAACGCAGATACGCAGTATTTT,.,TRBD2,TRBV5-6,TRBJ2-3
CASSRTSGSYEQFF,TGCGCCAGCAGCCGGACTAGCGGATCATATGAGCAGTTCTTC,once,TRBD2,TRBV5-1,TRBJ2-1
CASSLGTRTGGYTF,TGTGCCAGCAGCTTGGGGACCCGGACAGGAGGCTACACCTTC,.,TRBD1,TRBV7-9,TRBJ1-2
CASAFSGGYYNEQFF,TGTGCCAGCGCGTTTTCGGGGGGATACTACAATGAGCAGTTCTTC,.,TRBD2,TRBV7-3,TRBJ2-1